Presented here are 24 T cell receptor beta chains from one specimen sequenced in a study of blood T cells in healthy people across ages. Combining a sample-barcoded 5' primer with a J-beta primer mix, a second PCR ran for roughly 7 to 11 cycles. TCRdb reprocessed the 5' RACE reads with MiXCR, giving one entry per CDR3 protein. The data show roughly 1.9 million distinct CDR3 sequences, 35% to 50% seen once. Sequencing was performed on blood. The origin of the receptors is a human donor in good health.

This chain joins TRBV20-1 and TRBJ2-3; 12 bases line up with TRBD2. The CDR3 covers 15 residues. Trimming removed 6 bases from V and 4 bases from J; junction bases left unmatched: 8. Germline loops: CDR1 DFQATT, CDR2 SNEGSKA (reference sequence). This CDR3 is CSAKRTSGDSDTQYF. CDR3 nucleotide sequence: TGCAGTGCGAAAAGGACTAGCGGGGATTCAGATACGCAGTATTTT.

This chain connects TRBV4-1 to TRBJ2-3; D remains unclear. V shed 1 base and J shed 3 bases, with 14 bases lying between them. This CDR3 is 16 amino acids long. Looked up from germline, CDR1 is MGHRA and CDR2 is YSYEKL. CDR3: CASSQVDGFRTDTQYF. The CDR3 bases are TGCGCCAGCAGCCAAGTAGACGGATTTAGGACAGATACGCAGTATTTT.

The chain is built from TRBV7-2 and TRBJ2-4; 10 positions agree with TRBD2. With V trimmed by 1 base and J by 13 bases, 13 bases remained unmatched. Germline CDR1 SGHTA, CDR2 FQGNSA. The CDR3 sequence is 16 residues long. This CDR3 reads CASSLVGTSGAVEQYF. CDR3 DNA sequence: TGTGCCAGCAGCTTAGTCGGAACTAGCGGGGCGGTGGAGCAGTACTTC.

Only a few counts were recorded for this clonotype. The J gene is TRBJ2-1, the V gene TRBV20-1, with D uncertain. CDR3 size: 15 residues. V was trimmed by 6 bases and J by 1 base, leaving 16 bases between them. Germline V lookup: CDR1 DFQATT, CDR2 SNEGSKA (reference sequence). This chain's CDR3 is CSAQARQKSYNEQFF. The CDR3 nucleotides read TGCAGTGCCCAAGCGCGGCAGAAGTCCTACAATGAGCAGTTCTTC.

This clonotype was recorded only once. It may be a read error: a sequence one base away is much more abundant. This sequence joins TRBV29-1 and TRBJ2-3, with TRBD1 matching 7 bases. Germline V gene data show CDR1 as SQVTM and CDR2 as ANQGSEA. The length of the CDR3 is 13 residues. V dropped 4 bases and J dropped 4; count of bases not matched to a gene: 5. The CDR3: CSVGGQNADTQYF. For the CDR3, the DNA is TGCAGCGTTGGGGGACAGAACGCAGATACGCAGTATTTT.

The chain employs TRBV4-2 and TRBJ2-7, with TRBD1 identical over 11 bases. V lost 0 bases and J lost 2; bases outside the gene matches: 3. This CDR3 contains 16 residues. The germline CDR1 and CDR2 sequences are LGHNA and YNFKEQ. CDR3 amino acids: CASSQDLGQGAYEQYF. CDR3 nucleotides: TGTGCCAGCAGCCAAGATTTGGGACAGGGGGCCTACGAGCAGTACTTC.

This rearrangement joins TRBV20-1 to TRBJ1-2; perhaps TRBD1 as D (5 bases). The length of the CDR3 is 13 residues. The germline V and J ends were trimmed by 5 bases and 7 bases, with 17 bases remaining between them. Germline CDR1 is DFQATT and CDR2 is SNEGSKA (reference sequence). In DNA, the CDR3 is TGCAGTGCTCACAGGTCTCGTAGTGGTGGCTACACCTTC. Translation: CSAHRSRSGGYTF.

This clonotype was seen once. V gene TRBV11-2 combines with J gene TRBJ2-4, with no clear D. With the DNA end fitting TRBJ2-7 better, the J assignment may be wrong. Germline-derived CDR1 and CDR2 are SGHAT and FQNNGV. This CDR3 contains 15 residues. In DNA, the CDR3 is TGTGCCAGCAGCTTAGACGTCGGCAGGTTCGACGAGCAGTACTTC. Its protein is CASSLDVGRFDEQYF.

This clonotype was recorded a few times. This sequence joins TRBV4-3 and TRBJ2-3, with TRBD2 identical over 10 bases. Germline V gene lookup returns CDR1 LGHNA and CDR2 YSLEER. V lost 1 base to trimming and J lost 2 bases; unmatched junction nucleotides: 9. The CDR3 length is 18 residues. CDR3 bases: TGCGCCAGCAGCCAAGCTCCTCCTAGCGGGGGCCACACAGATACGCAGTATTTT. This gives the protein CASSQAPPSGGHTDTQYF.

This clonotype turned up a few times. The chain employs TRBV4-2 and TRBJ2-1, with 8 bases aligning to TRBD1. Looked up from germline, CDR1 is LGHNA and CDR2 is YNFKEQ. The CDR3 has 17 residues. V trimming: 3 bases; J trimming: 0 bases; junction bases outside the gene matches: 7. CDR3 in DNA: TGTGCCAGCAGCCATTACCCGGGACAGGCCTCCTACAATGAGCAGTTCTTC. Translating it yields CASSHYPGQASYNEQFF.

There are a few counts of this clonotype. This chain connects TRBV20-1 to TRBJ1-1; D is undetermined. CDR3 length: 13 residues. The germline V gene has CDR1 DFQATT and CDR2 SNEGSKA (reference sequence). V was clipped by 2 bases and J by 1 base, with 8 bases between them. CDR3 DNA: TGCAGTGCTAGATCGCTGGCGAACACTGAAGCTTTCTTT. Amino acids: CSARSLANTEAFF.

This clonotype was observed a few times. The V gene is TRBV4-1, the J gene TRBJ2-3; no definite D call. The germline V gene has CDR1 MGHRA and CDR2 YSYEKL. The CDR3 spans 16 residues. V lost 0 bases and J lost 2, with 12 bases in between. The CDR3 nucleotides are TGCGCCAGCAGCCAAGATGGTGGCAGATTCACAGATACGCAGTATTTT. This encodes CASSQDGGRFTDTQYF.

This chain uses TRBV29-1 with TRBJ1-2; 9 bases agree with TRBD1. This CDR3 region has 13 residues. The germline gives CDR1 SQVTM, CDR2 ANQGSEA. Unmatched junction bases numbered 1, after V lost 4 bases and J lost 1 base. In DNA, the CDR3 is TGCAGCGTTGGGGACAGGGATAACTATGGCTACACCTTC. Encoded protein: CSVGDRDNYGYTF.

This clonotype occurred a few times. The chain carries TRBV6-5 and TRBJ2-3; a weak D match, TRBD1 (6 bases). Looked up from germline, CDR1 is MNHEY and CDR2 is SVGAGI. The CDR3 spans 15 residues. The ends were cut back, 0 bases at V and 6 bases at J, with 13 bases in the middle. In DNA, the CDR3 is TGTGCCAGCAGTTACTCCCAGGGGATGGGGGATACGCAGTATTTT. Translated, it gives CASSYSQGMGDTQYF.

V usage is TRBV14 and J usage is TRBJ2-6; 10 bases match TRBD1. J was trimmed by 0 bases and V by 0 bases; bases with no gene match: 5. The germline gives CDR1 SGHDN, CDR2 FVKESK. CDR3 length equals 19 residues. The CDR3 region is CASSQDNWTGGSGANVLTF. In nucleotides, the CDR3 is TGTGCCAGCAGCCAAGATAATTGGACAGGGGGCTCTGGGGCCAACGTCCTGACTTTC.

This clonotype was seen a few times. The chain has TRBV10-3 and TRBJ2-5; a weak D match, TRBD2 (6 bases). The CDR3 runs to 15 residues. V was cut by 4 bases and J by 4 bases, with 16 bases left in between. The germline V gene encodes CDR1 ENHRY and CDR2 SYGVKD. The CDR3 loop reads CAISVSGGRGETQYF. The CDR3 coding sequence is TGTGCCATCAGTGTTTCCGGGGGACGTGGAGAGACCCAGTACTTC.

This clonotype appeared a single time. The V gene is TRBV6-5, the J gene TRBJ1-5; 7 nucleotides match TRBD1. The germline CDR1 and CDR2 sequences are MNHEY and SVGAGI. The CDR3 contains 13 residues. J was trimmed by 9 bases and V by 8 bases; bases with no gene match: 10. This CDR3 reads CASRGTAPGPQHF. In DNA form, the CDR3 reads TGTGCCAGCCGCGGGACAGCCCCAGGGCCCCAGCATTTT.

This clonotype has only a few counts. The rearrangement joins TRBV29-1 to TRBJ1-5; D unclear. The germline V gene has CDR1 SQVTM and CDR2 ANQGSEA. V lost 4 bases, J lost 5 bases, and 12 bases lay in between. This CDR3 comprises 13 residues. The CDR3: CSVGGGSDQPQHF. The CDR3 DNA reads as TGCAGCGTTGGCGGAGGAAGCGATCAGCCCCAGCATTTT.

This clonotype was detected many times. The V and J genes are TRBV4-3 and TRBJ2-7, with TRBD1 matching 9 bases. The CDR3 is 15 amino acids. With 2 bases clipped from V and 4 bases from J, the junction kept 6 bases outside the gene matches. Looked up from germline, CDR1 is LGHNA and CDR2 is YSLEER. This CDR3 reads CASSQSGTGKYEQYF. The CDR3 coding sequence is TGCGCCAGCAGCCAATCCGGGACAGGGAAATACGAGCAGTACTTC.

As concerns this clonotype: A junction end diverges from the germline sequence, so it may reflect a read error. The chain is built from TRBV28 and TRBJ2-4; TRBD2 agrees at 8 bases. Matching the DNA end better, TRBJ2-7 makes the J call doubtful. The germline CDR1 and CDR2 sequences are MDHEN and SYDVKM. The CDR3 extends over 15 amino acids. The CDR3 spells CASTMAGGPVVEQYF. The CDR3 DNA sequence: TGTGCTAGCACCATGGCGGGGGGCCCCGTCGTCGAGCAGTACTTC.

This clonotype has a count of ten or more. The V gene is TRBV4-1, the J gene TRBJ1-6; 8 bases match TRBD1. V shed 3 bases, J shed 8 bases, and the junction held 9 bases outside the gene matches. The CDR3 covers 16 residues. Per the germline V gene, CDR1 is MGHRA and CDR2 is YSYEKL. In nucleotides, the CDR3 is TGCGCCAGCAGCCAGTGGCAGAGGGGACAGGATTCACCCCTCCACTTT. Encoded protein: CASSQWQRGQDSPLHF.

V is TRBV5-6 and J is TRBJ2-7, with 11 bases matching TRBD1. Trimming took 3 bases from V and 6 from J; bases not matched to a gene: 8. The V gene's germline CDR1 is SGHDT and CDR2 YYEEEE. The CDR3 length is 15 residues. The CDR3 spells CASSSWDRGIGEQYF. The CDR3 DNA reads as TGTGCCAGCAGCTCTTGGGACAGGGGGATCGGCGAGCAGTACTTC.

The chain has TRBV7-9 and TRBJ2-7, with 7 positions matching TRBD2. The V gene end was trimmed by 1 base and the J gene end by 1 base; junction bases not matched to a gene: 7. Looked up from germline, CDR1 is SEHNR and CDR2 is FQNEAQ (reference sequence). This CDR3 region has 16 residues. CDR3: CASSLVRGGRSYEQYF. The CDR3 nucleotides are TGTGCCAGCAGCTTAGTGCGCGGGGGACGATCCTACGAGCAGTACTTC.

As concerns this clonotype: An end of the junction differs from the germline gene, which may be a read error. The rearrangement joins TRBV28 to TRBJ2-5; D is perhaps TRBD1 or TRBD2 (7 bases each). Germline values: CDR1 MDHEN, CDR2 SYDVKM. CDR3 length: 15 amino acids. CDR3 sequence: CTSTDRGRGRETQYF. Written as DNA, the CDR3 is TGTACCAGCACCGATAGGGGGCGGGGGAGAGAGACCCAGTACTTC. The entire variable domain, with the rest obtained from reference TRBV28 and TRBJ2-5, is as follows: DVKVTQSSRYLVKRTGEKVFLECVQDMDHENMFWYRQDPGLGLRLIYFSYDVKMKEKGDIPEGYSVSREKKERFSLILESASTNQTSMYLCTSTDRGRGRETQYFGPGTRLLVL.